This T cell receptor beta chain is from a study of blood T cell repertoires in COVID-19 (dated by TCRdb to 2020 to 2022). Study-wide context: Collaborator samples came from the United States, Italy and Spain and covered acute and convalescent phases of COVID-19. The prospective study material was composed of cDNA or gDNA derived from T cells, B-cell-depleted T cells, or PBMCs. Subjects who had been exposed to COVID-19, were actively infected with it, or had recovered from it provided the deeply sampled blood TCRbeta repertoires that made up the dataset. The repertoires were made available in a free public database intended to serve as a resource for research on the immune response to SARS-CoV-2. The samples were drawn from two sources: the first 160 participants of the ongoing ImmuneRACE study, and 1,254 subjects contributed by 6 global collaborators. The sample metadata nearly always contained a de-identified subject ID, COVID-19 status, age in years and sex. HLA class I and class II types, where available, came from metadata supplied by the sample provider rather than from assay-based typing.

Points the paper makes about the study in general: Clinical and demographic metadata were provided uncurated, with the amount varying by source and participant.

Collaborating institutions collected whole blood in K2EDTA tubes following their own protocols. Collaborator samples were shipped for TCRbeta analysis as frozen whole blood, isolated PBMCs, or DNA extracted from either sample type. To note about this clone: It lacks a known antigen. No qualities accompany the bases; no much larger clone lies one base away.

TCRbeta CDR3 regions were amplified from genomic DNA by means of the immunoSEQ Assay, a bias-controlled multiplex PCR. As for how the authors treated the data: The number of nucleated cells in each sample was estimated by amplification of reference gene primers within the assay. Sequence reads were collapsed and filtered to measure the absolute abundance of every unique TCRbeta CDR3 rearrangement. For each sample, productive Simpson clonality was calculated by taking the square root of Simpson's diversity index across productive rearrangements. In TCRdb, the immuneACCESS table is reduced to in-frame sequences with V and J assigned. These tables do not hold every clone; where another copy was compared, an unresolved V gene accounts for under half, and the others remain unexplained. V and J calls plus clone size are reproduced from that table; the DNA served to infer D and trimming. In all, the sample holds some 70,000 clones, and more than 85% of those were seen once. Less than 0.65% of the sample is in the top ten clones.

V is cut back by 3 bases and J by 4 bases, with 8 bases in the junction unmatched. Including cysteine and phenylalanine, the CDR3 has 16 amino acids. Of the read, only the CDR3 DNA is kept; its 48 bases are in frame from base 1. For CDR1 and CDR2, the germline V gene (reference sequence) lists LGHDT and YNNKEL. The receptor was isolated from a man in his 60s with acute or convalescent COVID-19. The sample taken for sequencing was peripheral blood. This chain is built from TRBV3-1 (or the pseudogene TRBV3-2) and TRBJ1-1; 10 bases in between match TRBD1. The nucleotide sequence is TGTGCCAGCAGCCAGACTTCCGGACAGGGGGTCACTGAAGCTTTCTTT. Its product reads: CASSQTSGQGVTEAFF.